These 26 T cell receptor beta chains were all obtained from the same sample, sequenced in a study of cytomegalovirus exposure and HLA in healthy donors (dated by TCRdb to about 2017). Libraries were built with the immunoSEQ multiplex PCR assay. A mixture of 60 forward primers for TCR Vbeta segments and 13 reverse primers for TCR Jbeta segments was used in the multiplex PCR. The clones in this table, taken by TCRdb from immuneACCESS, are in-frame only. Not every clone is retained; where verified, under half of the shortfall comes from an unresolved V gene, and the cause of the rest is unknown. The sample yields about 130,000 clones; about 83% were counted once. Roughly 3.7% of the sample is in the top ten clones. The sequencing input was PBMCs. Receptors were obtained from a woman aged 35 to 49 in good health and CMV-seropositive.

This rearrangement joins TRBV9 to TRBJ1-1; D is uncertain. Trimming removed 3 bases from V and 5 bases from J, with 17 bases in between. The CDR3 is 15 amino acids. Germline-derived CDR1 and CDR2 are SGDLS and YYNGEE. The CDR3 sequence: CASSGRAGGGTEAFF. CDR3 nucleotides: TGTGCCAGCAGCGGACGGGCAGGAGGAGGGACTGAAGCTTTCTTT.

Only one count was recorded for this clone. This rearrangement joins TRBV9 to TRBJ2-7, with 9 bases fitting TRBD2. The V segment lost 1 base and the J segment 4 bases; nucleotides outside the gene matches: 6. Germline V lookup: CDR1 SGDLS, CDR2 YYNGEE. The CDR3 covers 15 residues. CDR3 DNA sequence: TGTGCCAGCAGCGTAAGTGGCGGGAGGGCTTACGAGCAGTACTTC. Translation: CASSVSGGRAYEQYF.

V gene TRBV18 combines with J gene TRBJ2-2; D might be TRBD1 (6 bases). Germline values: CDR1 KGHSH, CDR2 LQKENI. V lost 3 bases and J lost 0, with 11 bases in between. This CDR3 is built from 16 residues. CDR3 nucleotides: TGTGCCAGCTCACCTCGACAGGCTTCGAACACCGGGGAGCTGTTTTTT. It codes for CASSPRQASNTGELFF.

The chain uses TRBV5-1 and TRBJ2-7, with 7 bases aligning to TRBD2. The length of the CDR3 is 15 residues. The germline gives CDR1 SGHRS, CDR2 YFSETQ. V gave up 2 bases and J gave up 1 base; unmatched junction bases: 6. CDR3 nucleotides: TGCGCCAGCAGCTTCGAAGCGGGACTATCCTACGAGCAGTACTTC. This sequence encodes CASSFEAGLSYEQYF.

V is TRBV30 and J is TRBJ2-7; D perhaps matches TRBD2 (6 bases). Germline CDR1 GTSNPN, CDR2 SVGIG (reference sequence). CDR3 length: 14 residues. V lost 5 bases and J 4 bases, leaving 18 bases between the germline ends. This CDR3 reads CAWGGASRGYEQYF. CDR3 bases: TGTGCCTGGGGCGGGGCCAGCCGTGGGTACGAGCAGTACTTC.

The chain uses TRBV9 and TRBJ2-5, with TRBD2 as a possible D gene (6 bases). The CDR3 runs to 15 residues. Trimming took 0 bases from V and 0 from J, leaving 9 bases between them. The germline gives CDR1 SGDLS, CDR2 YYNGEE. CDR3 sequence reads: CASSVDRDYQETQYF. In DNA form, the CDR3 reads TGTGCCAGCAGCGTAGATAGGGACTACCAAGAGACCCAGTACTTC.

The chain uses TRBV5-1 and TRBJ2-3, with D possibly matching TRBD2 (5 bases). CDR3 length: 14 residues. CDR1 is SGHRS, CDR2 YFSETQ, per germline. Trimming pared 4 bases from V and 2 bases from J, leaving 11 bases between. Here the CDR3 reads CASSASPFTDTQYF. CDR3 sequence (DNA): TGCGCCAGCAGCGCTAGCCCCTTCACAGATACGCAGTATTTT. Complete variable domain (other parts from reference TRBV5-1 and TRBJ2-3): KAGVTQTPRYLIKTRGQQVTLSCSPISGHRSVSWYQQTPGQGLQFLFEYFSETQRNKGNFPGRFSGRQFSNSRSEMNVSTLELGDSALYLCASSASPFTDTQYFGPGTRLTVL.

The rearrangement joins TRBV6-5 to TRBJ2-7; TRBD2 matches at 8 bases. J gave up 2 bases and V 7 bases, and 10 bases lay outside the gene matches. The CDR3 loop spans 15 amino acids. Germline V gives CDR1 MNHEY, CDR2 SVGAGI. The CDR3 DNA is TGTGCCAGCACTATCGTAGCGGGGCAGGCCTACGAGCAGTACTTC. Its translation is CASTIVAGQAYEQYF.

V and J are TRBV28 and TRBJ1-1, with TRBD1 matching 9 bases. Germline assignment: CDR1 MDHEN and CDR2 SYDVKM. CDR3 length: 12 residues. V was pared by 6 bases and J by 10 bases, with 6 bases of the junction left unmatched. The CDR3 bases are TGTGCCAGCAGACGACAGGGGGGACTAGCTTTCTTT. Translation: CASRRQGGLAFF.

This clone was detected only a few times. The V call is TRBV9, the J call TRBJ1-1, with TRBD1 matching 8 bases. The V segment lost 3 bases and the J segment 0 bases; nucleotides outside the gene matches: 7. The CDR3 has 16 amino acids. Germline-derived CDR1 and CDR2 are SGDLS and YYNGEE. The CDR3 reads CASSGGWDRMNTEAFF. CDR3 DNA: TGTGCCAGCAGCGGGGGATGGGACAGGATGAACACTGAAGCTTTCTTT.

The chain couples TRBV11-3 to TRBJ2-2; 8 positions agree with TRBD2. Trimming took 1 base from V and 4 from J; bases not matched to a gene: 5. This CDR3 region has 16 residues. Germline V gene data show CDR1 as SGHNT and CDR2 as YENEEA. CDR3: CASSLGAGAGTGELFF. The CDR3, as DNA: TGTGCCAGCAGCTTAGGAGCGGGAGCGGGCACCGGGGAGCTGTTTTTT.

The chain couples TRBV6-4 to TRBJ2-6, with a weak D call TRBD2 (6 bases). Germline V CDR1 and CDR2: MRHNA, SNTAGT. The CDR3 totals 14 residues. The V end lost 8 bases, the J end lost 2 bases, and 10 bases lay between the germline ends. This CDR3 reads CASGRGTGANVLTF. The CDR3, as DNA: TGTGCCAGCGGACGGGGGACTGGGGCCAACGTCCTGACTTTC.

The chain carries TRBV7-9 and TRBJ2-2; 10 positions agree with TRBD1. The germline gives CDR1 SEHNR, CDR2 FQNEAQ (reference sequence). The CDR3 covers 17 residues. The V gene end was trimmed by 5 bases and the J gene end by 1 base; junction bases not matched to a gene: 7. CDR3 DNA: TGTGCCAGCAGCCCTCTGGACAGGGGGAAGAACACCGGGGAGCTGTTTTTT. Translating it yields CASSPLDRGKNTGELFF.

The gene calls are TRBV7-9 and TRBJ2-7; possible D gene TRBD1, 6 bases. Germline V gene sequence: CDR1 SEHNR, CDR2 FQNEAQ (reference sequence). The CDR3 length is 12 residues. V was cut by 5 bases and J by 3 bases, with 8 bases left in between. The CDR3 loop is CASSIQGYEQYF. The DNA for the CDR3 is TGTGCCAGCAGCATACAGGGCTACGAGCAGTACTTC.

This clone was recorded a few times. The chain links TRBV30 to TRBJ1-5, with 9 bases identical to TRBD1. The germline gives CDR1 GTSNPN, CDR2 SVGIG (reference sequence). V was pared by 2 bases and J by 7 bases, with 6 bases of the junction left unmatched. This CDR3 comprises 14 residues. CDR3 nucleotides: TGTGCCTGGAGTCACTGGACAGGGGACCAGCCCCAGCATTTT. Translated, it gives CAWSHWTGDQPQHF. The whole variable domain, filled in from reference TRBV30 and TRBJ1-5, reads SQTIHQWPATLVQPVGSPLSLECTVEGTSNPNLYWYRQAAGRGLQLLFYSVGIGQISSEVPQNLSASRPQDRQFILSSKKLLLSDSGFYLCAWSHWTGDQPQHFGDGTRLSIL.

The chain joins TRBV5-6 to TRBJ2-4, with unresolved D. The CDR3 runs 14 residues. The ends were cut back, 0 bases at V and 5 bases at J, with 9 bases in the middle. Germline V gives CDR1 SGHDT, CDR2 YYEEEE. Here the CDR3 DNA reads TGTGCCAGCAGCTTGGGCCCAGGCGAAAACATTCAGTACTTC. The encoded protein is CASSLGPGENIQYF.

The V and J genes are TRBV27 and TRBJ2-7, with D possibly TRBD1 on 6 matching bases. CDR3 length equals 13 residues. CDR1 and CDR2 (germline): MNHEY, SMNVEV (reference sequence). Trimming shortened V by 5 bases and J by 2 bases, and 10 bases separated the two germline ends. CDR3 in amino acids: CASSLDRAYEQYF. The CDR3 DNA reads TGTGCCAGCAGTCTGGACAGAGCCTACGAGCAGTACTTC.

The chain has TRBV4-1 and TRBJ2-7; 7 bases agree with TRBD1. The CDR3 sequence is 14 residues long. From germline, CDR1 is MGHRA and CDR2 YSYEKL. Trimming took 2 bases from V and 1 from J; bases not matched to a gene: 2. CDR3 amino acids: CASSQRDSSYEQYF. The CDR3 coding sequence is TGCGCCAGCAGCCAAAGGGACAGTTCCTACGAGCAGTACTTC.

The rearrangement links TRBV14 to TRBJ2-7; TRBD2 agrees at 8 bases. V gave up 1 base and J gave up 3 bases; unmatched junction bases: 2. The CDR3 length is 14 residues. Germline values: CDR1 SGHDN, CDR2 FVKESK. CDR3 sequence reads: CASSQAGGIYEQYF. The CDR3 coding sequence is TGTGCCAGCAGCCAAGCGGGAGGGATCTACGAGCAGTACTTC.

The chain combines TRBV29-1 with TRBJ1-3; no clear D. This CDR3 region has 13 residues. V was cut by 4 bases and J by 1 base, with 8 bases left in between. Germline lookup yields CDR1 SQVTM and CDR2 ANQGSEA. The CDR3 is CSVALTSGNTIYF. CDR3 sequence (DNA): TGCAGCGTTGCGCTGACTTCTGGAAACACCATATATTTT.

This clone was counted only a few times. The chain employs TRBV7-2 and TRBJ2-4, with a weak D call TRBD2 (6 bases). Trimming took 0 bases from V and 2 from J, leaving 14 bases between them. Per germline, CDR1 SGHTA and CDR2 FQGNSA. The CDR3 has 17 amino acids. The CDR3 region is CASSLAWGGSTKNIQYF. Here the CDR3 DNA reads TGTGCCAGCAGCTTAGCGTGGGGAGGATCGACCAAAAACATTCAGTACTTC.

The CDR3 region has the DNA TGTGCCAGCAGTTACTCCCAGGATATCTATGGCTACACCTTC. This codes for CASSYSQDIYGYTF. The chain has TRBV6-6 and TRBJ1-2; no firm D call. CDR3 length: 14 residues. V lost 0 bases and J lost 4, with 9 bases in between. Germline V CDR1 and CDR2: MNHNY, SVGAGI (reference sequence).

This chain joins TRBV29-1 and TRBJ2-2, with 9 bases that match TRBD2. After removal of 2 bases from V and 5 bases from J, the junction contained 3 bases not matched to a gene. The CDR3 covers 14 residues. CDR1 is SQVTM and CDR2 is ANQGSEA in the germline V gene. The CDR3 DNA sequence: TGCAGCGTTGAAATTCTAGCGGGGACCGGGGAGCTGTTTTTT. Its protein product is CSVEILAGTGELFF.

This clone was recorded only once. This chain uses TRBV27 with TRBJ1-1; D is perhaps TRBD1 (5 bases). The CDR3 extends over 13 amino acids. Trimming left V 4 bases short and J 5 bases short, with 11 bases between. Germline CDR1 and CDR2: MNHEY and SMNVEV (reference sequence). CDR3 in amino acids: CASSWGGWTEAFF. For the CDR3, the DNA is TGTGCCAGCAGTTGGGGGGGATGGACTGAAGCTTTCTTT.

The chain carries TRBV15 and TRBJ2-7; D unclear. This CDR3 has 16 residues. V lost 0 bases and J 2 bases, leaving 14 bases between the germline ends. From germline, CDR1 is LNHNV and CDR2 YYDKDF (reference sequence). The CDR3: CATSRDQFAGPYEQYF. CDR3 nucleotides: TGTGCCACCAGCAGAGATCAATTTGCCGGTCCCTACGAGCAGTACTTC.

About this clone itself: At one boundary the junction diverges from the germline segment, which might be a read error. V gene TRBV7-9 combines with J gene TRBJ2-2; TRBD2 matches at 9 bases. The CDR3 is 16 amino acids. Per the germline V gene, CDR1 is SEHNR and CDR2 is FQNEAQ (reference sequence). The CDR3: CSSSSRLAGVAGELFF. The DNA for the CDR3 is TGTTCCAGCAGCTCCCGATTAGCGGGAGTTGCCGGGGAGCTGTTTTTT.